A single sample is the source of the 32 T cell receptor beta chains below, sequenced in a study of blood T cells in healthy people across ages. Using a J-beta primer mix together with a sample-barcoded 5' primer, a second PCR was run for roughly 7 to 11 cycles. TCRdb reanalysed the 5' RACE reads using MiXCR and keeps one entry per CDR3 protein. The repertoire includes 850,000 to 1,000,000 distinct CDR3 sequences, roughly 52% of them detected once, and around 15% sits in the top ten. Sequenced: blood. The receptors here all came from a man younger than 40 in good health.

V usage is TRBV10-3 and J usage is TRBJ1-1, with 12 bases matching TRBD1. Germline assignment: CDR1 ENHRY and CDR2 SYGVKD. The CDR3 extends over 15 amino acids. Trimming removed 6 bases from V and 3 bases from J; junction bases left unmatched: 5. The CDR3 loop reads CAIRPGQGAHTEAFF. The DNA of the CDR3 is TGTGCCATCAGGCCGGGACAGGGGGCGCACACTGAAGCTTTCTTT.

The sample holds a few counts of this clonotype. The chain recombines TRBV29-1 with TRBJ2-7, with D possibly TRBD2 on 7 matching bases. This CDR3 is built from 14 residues. Germline lookup yields CDR1 SQVTM and CDR2 ANQGSEA. The ends were cut back, 4 bases at V and 0 bases at J, with 13 bases in the middle. In DNA, the CDR3 is TGCAGCGTTGGCCGGGGGGCTAGCTCCTACGAGCAGTACTTC. This codes for CSVGRGASSYEQYF.

The chain is built from TRBV5-1 and TRBJ2-7; D unresolved. The CDR3 consists of 13 residues. CDR1 SGHRS and CDR2 YFSETQ come from the germline V gene. V was cut by 1 base and J by 5 bases, with 10 bases left in between. The CDR3 nucleotides read TGCGCCAGCAGCTTGTTAGCATCCAACGAGCAGTACTTC. Its protein product is CASSLLASNEQYF. Filled out from reference TRBV5-1 and TRBJ2-7, the complete variable domain reads KAGVTQTPRYLIKTRGQQVTLSCSPISGHRSVSWYQQTPGQGLQFLFEYFSETQRNKGNFPGRFSGRQFSNSRSEMNVSTLELGDSALYLCASSLLASNEQYFGPGTRLTVT.

The chain links TRBV11-2 to TRBJ2-1; TRBD1 aligns across 9 bases. The J call is uncertain, as TRBJ2-7 better fits the DNA end. The length of the CDR3 is 15 residues. In germline, CDR1 is SGHAT, CDR2 FQNNGV. The DNA for the CDR3 is TGTGCCAGCAGCTGGACAGGGGAGGCCTACAATGAGCAGTACTTC. It is translated as CASSWTGEAYNEQYF.

CDR3 nucleotides: TGTGCCAGCGAAGGCCCCTCGGCAGGGGCTTACTACGAGCAGTACTTC. Translated: CASEGPSAGAYYEQYF. This rearrangement joins TRBV2 to TRBJ2-7; D perhaps matches TRBD1 (6 bases). The CDR3 is 16 amino acids. V was clipped by 8 bases and J by 3 bases, with 23 bases between them. Germline V gene sequence: CDR1 SNHLY, CDR2 FYNNEI.

This clonotype has a handful of counts. The genes are TRBV20-1 and TRBJ1-2; D remains ambiguous. This CDR3 spans 12 amino acids. Germline CDR1 DFQATT, CDR2 SNEGSKA (reference sequence). Trimming removed 3 bases at V and 0 bases at J, with 5 bases between. The CDR3, as DNA: TGCAGTGCTAGCACATCTAACTATGGCTACACCTTC. Protein sequence: CSASTSNYGYTF.

This clonotype was seen a few times. This rearrangement joins TRBV12-3 or TRBV12-4 to TRBJ1-6; D is possibly TRBD1 (6 bases). The CDR3 has 14 residues. Trimming left V 2 bases short and J 7 bases short, with 9 bases between. CDR3 sequence (DNA): TGTGCCAGCAGTTTAACAGGGACGAATTCACCCCTCCACTTT. Protein sequence: CASSLTGTNSPLHF.

The genes are TRBV20-1 and TRBJ2-1, with D tentatively TRBD2 (6 bases). The germline V gene has CDR1 DFQATT and CDR2 SNEGSKA (reference sequence). The V end lost 1 base, the J end lost 3 bases, and 7 bases lay between the germline ends. This CDR3 has 13 amino acids. Here the CDR3 DNA reads TGCAGTGCTAGAGCGGGGGTCTACAATGAGCAGTTCTTC. Its protein product is CSARAGVYNEQFF.

V usage is TRBV29-1 and J usage is TRBJ2-3; D is unresolved. CDR3 length equals 12 residues. Germline loops: CDR1 SQVTM, CDR2 ANQGSEA. V lost 4 bases to trimming and J lost 1 base, with 6 bases between them. The chain's CDR3 is CSVVTRTDTQYF. The CDR3, as DNA: TGCAGCGTTGTGACACGCACAGATACGCAGTATTTT.

This clonotype was detected many times. The chain combines TRBV6-6 with TRBJ2-1; 10 bases agree with TRBD2. The CDR3 covers 17 residues. Germline V gene data show CDR1 as MNHNY and CDR2 as SVGAGI (reference sequence). Trimming cost V 4 bases and J 0 bases; bases outside gene matches: 6. The chain's CDR3 is CASSSSGGDLSYNEQFF. For the CDR3, the DNA is TGTGCCAGCAGTTCAAGCGGGGGGGACCTCTCCTACAATGAGCAGTTCTTC.

There are a few counts of this clonotype. The chain is built from TRBV5-1 and TRBJ2-7, with TRBD2 identical over 8 bases. V was clipped by 1 base and J by 3 bases; unmatched bases: 6. The V gene's germline CDR1 is SGHRS and CDR2 YFSETQ. There are 15 residues in the CDR3. The CDR3 region has the DNA TGCGCCAGCAGCTTGACGGCGGGGGGCGGCTACGAGCAGTACTTC. Translated, it gives CASSLTAGGGYEQYF.

The chain joins TRBV9 to TRBJ2-7; 7 nucleotides align to TRBD2. The junction had 13 bases not matched to a gene; V was cut back by 3 bases and J by 7 bases. The CDR3 contains 15 residues. In germline, CDR1 is SGDLS, CDR2 YYNGEE. CDR3 nucleotides: TGTGCCAGCAGCGGGGTAGCGGGTGGTAACAATGAGCAGTACTTC. It translates to CASSGVAGGNNEQYF.

This chain connects TRBV29-1 to TRBJ1-2; D remains ambiguous. Trimming stripped 8 bases from V and 7 bases from J, with 14 bases between. Looked up from germline, CDR1 is SQVTM and CDR2 is ANQGSEA. The CDR3 totals 11 residues. Here the CDR3 reads CSSQRPPGYTF. The CDR3 DNA reads TGCAGCTCCCAACGGCCCCCTGGCTACACCTTC.

A few counts support this clonotype. The chain carries TRBV4-1 and TRBJ1-2, with D perhaps matching TRBD1 (6 bases). This CDR3 has 16 amino acids. The germline V gene has CDR1 MGHRA and CDR2 YSYEKL. V lost 0 bases, J lost 4 bases, and 15 bases lay in between. CDR3: CASSQESQGSGYGYTF. DNA of the CDR3: TGCGCCAGCAGCCAAGAATCACAGGGTTCGGGCTATGGCTACACCTTC.

V usage is TRBV5-1 and J usage is TRBJ2-3; perhaps TRBD2 as D (7 bases). Per the germline V gene, CDR1 is SGHRS and CDR2 is YFSETQ. Trimming took 6 bases from V and 2 from J, leaving 13 bases between them. The CDR3 extends over 14 amino acids. The CDR3 DNA follows: TGCGCCAGCAAGGTGGGGGGGCCCACAGATACGCAGTATTTT. It yields the protein CASKVGGPTDTQYF.

The chain uses TRBV29-1 and TRBJ2-7; D is undetermined. Trimming took off 4 bases at V and 4 bases at J, with 11 bases between the two ends. Germline V gives CDR1 SQVTM, CDR2 ANQGSEA. CDR3 length: 12 amino acids. DNA for the CDR3: TGCAGCGTTGTTACAGCCTTATACGAGCAGTACTTC. Translation gives CSVVTALYEQYF.

This clonotype was seen only a few times. The chain is built from TRBV10-3 and TRBJ2-2; 7 bases fit TRBD2. CDR1 is ENHRY and CDR2 is SYGVKD in the germline V gene. This CDR3 is built from 15 residues. V was pared by 3 bases and J by 4 bases, with 5 bases of the junction left unmatched. The CDR3 nucleotides are TGTGCCATCAGTGACGCCAGCGGGGTCACCGGGGAGCTGTTTTTT. Its protein product is CAISDASGVTGELFF.

Details on this clonotype: A single base separates this from a much larger clone, so it may be a read error. The chain couples TRBV14 to TRBJ2-7; no definite D call. The CDR3 runs to 13 residues. Per germline, CDR1 SGHDN and CDR2 FVKESK. CDR3 DNA sequence: TGTGTCAGCAGCCAAGATGTGACTGCCAACCAGTACTTC. It is translated as CVSSQDVTANQYF.

The chain carries TRBV20-1 and TRBJ2-7, with a possible D match to TRBD2 (6 bases). V was trimmed by 1 base and J by 2 bases, leaving 18 bases between them. The CDR3 has 16 amino acids. Germline CDR1 is DFQATT and CDR2 is SNEGSKA (reference sequence). The CDR3 spells CSARVMGGREAYEQYF. CDR3 DNA: TGCAGTGCTAGAGTGATGGGAGGCAGGGAGGCCTACGAGCAGTACTTC.

The chain has TRBV3-1 and TRBJ2-5, with 9 bases matching TRBD2. The CDR3 runs 16 residues. CDR1 is LGHDT and CDR2 is YNNKEL in the germline V gene (reference sequence). The J segment lost 5 bases and the V segment lost 1 base, leaving 8 bases of the junction unmatched. DNA of the CDR3: TGTGCCAGCAGCCAAGTTGCGCTAGCGGGAAAGGAGACCCAGTACTTC. Its translation: CASSQVALAGKETQYF.

The chain uses TRBV12-3 or TRBV12-4 and TRBJ2-1; D tentatively reads TRBD1 or TRBD2 (5 bases each). This CDR3 comprises 13 residues. Trimming removed 3 bases from V and 5 bases from J, with 8 bases in between. The CDR3 spells CASSFGGNNEQFF. In DNA form, the CDR3 reads TGTGCCAGCAGTTTTGGGGGTAACAATGAGCAGTTCTTC.

The gene calls are TRBV20-1 and TRBJ2-2; TRBD1 matches 7 bases. CDR1 DFQATT and CDR2 SNEGSKA come from the germline V gene (reference sequence). V shed 6 bases, J shed 7 bases, and the junction held 14 bases outside the gene matches. The CDR3 is 15 amino acids. The CDR3 nucleotides read TGCAGTGCGGTGACTCAACAGGGGCGAGTCGGGGAGCTGTTTTTT. Translating it yields CSAVTQQGRVGELFF.

Only a few counts were recorded for this clonotype. The chain combines TRBV27 with TRBJ2-7; unclear D gene. The CDR3 spans 13 residues. The germline CDR1 and CDR2 sequences are MNHEY and SMNVEV (reference sequence). V lost 4 bases and J lost 3, with 10 bases in between. The CDR3 DNA reads TGTGCCAGCAGTTCCTCAAACAACTACGAGCAGTACTTC. Translating it yields CASSSSNNYEQYF.

The chain employs TRBV7-2 and TRBJ2-7; TRBD2 matches at 7 bases. The CDR3 is made up of 17 amino acids. With V trimmed by 4 bases and J by 0 bases, 12 bases remained unmatched. Germline V gene lookup returns CDR1 SGHTA and CDR2 FQGNSA. CDR3 amino acids: CASSSLGGGSSSYEQYF. CDR3 coding DNA: TGTGCCAGCAGCTCCCTTGGGGGGGGGTCGAGCTCCTACGAGCAGTACTTC. Variable domain in full (rest from reference TRBV7-2 and TRBJ2-7): GAGVSQSPSNKVTEKGKDVELRCDPISGHTALYWYRQSLGQGLEFLIYFQGNSAPDKSGLPSDRFSAERTGGSVSTLTIQRTQQEDSAVYLCASSSLGGGSSSYEQYFGPGTRLTVT.

This chain links TRBV6-5 with TRBJ2-1; 9 positions agree with TRBD2. Trimming removed 2 bases from V and 6 bases from J; junction bases left unmatched: 5. The CDR3 covers 15 residues. Germline V gene sequence: CDR1 MNHEY, CDR2 SVGAGI. CDR3: CASSYRAGGLNEQFF. The CDR3 coding sequence is TGTGCCAGCAGTTACAGGGCGGGGGGGCTCAATGAGCAGTTCTTC.

The genes are TRBV13 and TRBJ2-7; possibly TRBD1 for D (5 bases). Per germline, CDR1 PRHDT and CDR2 FYEKMQ (reference sequence). V lost 2 bases to trimming and J lost 3 bases, with 11 bases between them. The CDR3 covers 14 residues. CDR3 region: CASSLLGPYYEQYF. In nucleotides, the CDR3 is TGTGCCAGCAGCTTACTGGGGCCCTACTACGAGCAGTACTTC.

The CDR3 sequence is CASSPGQGPAYEQYF. CDR3 DNA: TGCGCCAGCAGCCCAGGACAGGGCCCTGCCTACGAGCAGTACTTC. The chain employs TRBV4-1 and TRBJ2-4, with 8 bases aligning to TRBD1. The J call could be wrong; TRBJ2-7 is a better fit for the DNA end. The CDR3 is 15 residues long. Germline assignment: CDR1 MGHRA and CDR2 YSYEKL.

V gene TRBV18 combines with J gene TRBJ2-7; 9 nucleotides agree with TRBD1. Germline V gene lookup returns CDR1 KGHSH and CDR2 LQKENI. Trimming removed 1 base from V and 1 base from J; junction bases left unmatched: 5. The CDR3 contains 16 residues. This chain's CDR3 is CASSPRGQGVSYEQYF. Written as DNA, the CDR3 is TGTGCCAGCTCACCACGGGGACAGGGAGTATCCTACGAGCAGTACTTC. Variable domain in full (rest from reference TRBV18 and TRBJ2-7): NAGVMQNPRHLVRRRGQEARLRCSPMKGHSHVYWYRQLPEEGLKFMVYLQKENIIDESGMPKERFSAEFPKEGPSILRIQQVVRGDSAAYFCASSPRGQGVSYEQYFGPGTRLTVT.

The chain links TRBV4-3 to TRBJ1-5; 7 bases fit TRBD1. V was pared by 1 base and J by 4 bases, with 10 bases of the junction left unmatched. This CDR3 spans 17 amino acids. Germline CDR1 is LGHNA and CDR2 is YSLEER. The chain's CDR3 is CASSQAKGGRWNQPQHF. The CDR3 DNA is TGCGCCAGCAGCCAAGCAAAAGGGGGCCGGTGGAATCAGCCCCAGCATTTT.

The chain joins TRBV3-1 to TRBJ1-4, with a weak D call TRBD1 (5 bases). The CDR3 loop spans 15 amino acids. Trimming took off 1 base at V and 0 bases at J, with 6 bases between the two ends. Germline loops: CDR1 LGHDT, CDR2 YNNKEL (reference sequence). The CDR3 DNA sequence: TGTGCCAGCAGCCAAGGACAGACAACTAATGAAAAACTGTTTTTT. Encoded protein: CASSQGQTTNEKLFF.

This rearrangement joins TRBV27 to TRBJ2-3; 9 bases match TRBD2. Germline V lookup: CDR1 MNHEY, CDR2 SMNVEV (reference sequence). J gave up 1 base and V 1 base, and 6 bases lay outside the gene matches. CDR3 length equals 17 residues. The CDR3 nucleotides read TGTGCCAGCAGTTTATTAGGTAGCGGGGGACGCACAGATACGCAGTATTTT. Its protein product is CASSLLGSGGRTDTQYF.

The chain is built from TRBV7-9 and TRBJ2-5, with D uncertain. The CDR3 contains 13 residues. With 4 bases removed from V and 1 base from J, the gap between germline ends came to 7 bases. The germline V gene has CDR1 SEHNR and CDR2 FQNEAQ (reference sequence). The CDR3 protein is CASSSPAQETQYF. As DNA, the CDR3 is TGTGCCAGCAGCTCCCCCGCCCAAGAGACCCAGTACTTC.